In its sample, the clone carrying this TCR beta chain was seen many times. What it binds is not known. Trimming cost V 2 bases and J 7 bases, with 12 bases left between them. Germline CDR1 MNHNS, CDR2 SASEGT. This CDR3 is built from 14 residues. The sample belongs to a study of breast tumors, draining lymph nodes, adjacent tissues. General study findings and limits: Compared with lymph nodes, tumors were less diverse; compared with nontumor tissue, more. Data fit most tumor T cells coming from lymph node, expanding in tumor.

In TCRdb, the multiplex PCR reads were re-called with MiXCR into one record per CDR3 protein. This table has approximately 120,000 distinct CDR3 sequences, approximately 22% appearing once. The lymph nodes were axillary draining lymph nodes from breast cancer patients. The sequenced material came from axillary lymph node tissue. This chain uses TRBV6-1 with TRBJ2-1; D remains unclear. The source is a female donor with breast cancer. Some clones in this sample may be carry-over from other donors' samples. CDR3 DNA sequence: TGTGCCAGCAGTGAACGTCGCGGATTGAATGAGCAGTTCTTC. This translates into CASSERRGLNEQFF.